This TCR beta chain was profiled in a study of persistence of HIV-infected CD4 T cells. Trimming removed 6 bases from V and 4 bases from J; junction bases left unmatched: 6. The CDR3 is 14 amino acids. CDR1 is MNHEY, CDR2 SVGAGI, per germline. This clone was recorded only once. Its matching antigen is unknown. The immunoSEQ assay was version 4, run in survey mode. Genomic DNA was diluted to 10 ng/uL, up to 1 ug per sample. Generated by immunoSEQ multiplex PCR, the TCRdb table keeps only in-frame clones and is missing some. The sample lists roughly 41,000 clones; approximately 86% were seen once. This nonspecific control used anti-CD3/anti-CD28 bead stimulation of CD4+ T cells. Responding CD4+ T cells were sorted by upregulation of both CD40 ligand and CD69. Anti-CD28/CD49d costimulation, CD40-blocking antibody and enfuvirtide were given to CD8-depleted PBMCs for 15 to 20 hours.

The chain uses TRBV6-5 and TRBJ2-7, with TRBD1 matching 10 bases. This material consisted of CD4+ T cells sorted from PBMCs after approximately 19-hour stimulation, taken from a patient who received antiretroviral therapy. The source is an adult man with HIV who was CMV-seropositive. The CDR3 DNA reads as TGTGCCAGCAGCGGGACAGGGGCGAGATACGAGCAGTACTTC. Encoded protein: CASSGTGARYEQYF.